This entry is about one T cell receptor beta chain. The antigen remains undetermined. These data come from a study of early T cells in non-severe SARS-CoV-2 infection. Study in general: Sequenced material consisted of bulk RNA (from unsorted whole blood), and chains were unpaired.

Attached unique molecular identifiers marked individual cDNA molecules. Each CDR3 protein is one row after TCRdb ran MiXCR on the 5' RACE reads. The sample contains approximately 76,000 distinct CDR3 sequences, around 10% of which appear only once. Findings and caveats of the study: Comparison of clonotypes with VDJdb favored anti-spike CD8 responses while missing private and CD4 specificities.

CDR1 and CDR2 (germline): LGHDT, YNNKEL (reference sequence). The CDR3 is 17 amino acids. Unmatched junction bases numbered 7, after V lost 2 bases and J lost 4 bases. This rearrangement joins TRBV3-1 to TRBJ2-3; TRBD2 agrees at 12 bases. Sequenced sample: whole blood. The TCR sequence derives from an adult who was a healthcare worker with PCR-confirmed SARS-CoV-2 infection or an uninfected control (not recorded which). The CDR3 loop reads CASSQRLTSGGADTQYF. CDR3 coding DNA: TGTGCCAGCAGCCAACGCCTGACTAGCGGGGGCGCAGATACGCAGTATTTT.